This T cell receptor beta chain is from a study of T cells in localized non-small cell lung cancer. TCRdb's copy holds only in-frame clones and misses some; the assay was immunoSEQ multiplex PCR. Here the sample spans 1,500 to 2,000 clones, just over 20% being singletons. A note on this clone: Its matching antigen is unknown.

Study-wide results and limits: Among the tissues sampled, uninvolved adjacent lung had the highest T cell clonality, above tumor.

Looked up from germline, CDR1 is LNHNV and CDR2 is YYDKDF (reference sequence). V lost 0 bases and J lost 7, with 12 bases in between. The CDR3 has 14 residues. The chain combines TRBV15 with TRBJ1-1, with D unresolved. Material: normal lung tissue next to the tumor, obtained before any cancer treatment. The source of this sequence is a man aged 40-75 years with stage III lung adenocarcinoma. The CDR3 region is CATSRDFPDGEAFF. CDR3 nucleotide sequence: TGTGCCACCAGCAGAGATTTCCCTGACGGTGAAGCTTTCTTT.